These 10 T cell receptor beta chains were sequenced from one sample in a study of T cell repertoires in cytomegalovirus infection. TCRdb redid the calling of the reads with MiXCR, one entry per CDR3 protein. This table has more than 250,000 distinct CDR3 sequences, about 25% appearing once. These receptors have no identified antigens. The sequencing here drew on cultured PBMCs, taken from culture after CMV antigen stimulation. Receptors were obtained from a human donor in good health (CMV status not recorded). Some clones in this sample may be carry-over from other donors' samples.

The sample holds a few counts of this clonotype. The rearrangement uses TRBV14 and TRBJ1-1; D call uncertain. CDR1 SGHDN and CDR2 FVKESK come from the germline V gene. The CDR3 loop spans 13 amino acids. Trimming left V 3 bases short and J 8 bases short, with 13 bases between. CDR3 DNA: TGTGCCAGCAGCCACCTCGGTTCCAGCGAAGCTTTCTTT. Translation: CASSHLGSSEAFF.

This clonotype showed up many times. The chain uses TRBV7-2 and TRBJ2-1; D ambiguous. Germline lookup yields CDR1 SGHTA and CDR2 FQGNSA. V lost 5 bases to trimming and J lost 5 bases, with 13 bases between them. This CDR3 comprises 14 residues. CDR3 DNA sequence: TGTGCCAGCAGCCTCGAACCTGGGGACAATGAGCAGTTCTTC. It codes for CASSLEPGDNEQFF.

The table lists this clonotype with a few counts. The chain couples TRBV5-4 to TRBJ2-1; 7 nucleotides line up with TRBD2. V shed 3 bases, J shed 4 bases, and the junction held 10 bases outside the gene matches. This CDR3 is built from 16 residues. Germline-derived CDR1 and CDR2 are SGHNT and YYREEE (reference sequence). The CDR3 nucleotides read TGTGCCAGCAGCTCCCCCGACGCGGGGGAATACAATGAGCAGTTCTTC. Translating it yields CASSSPDAGEYNEQFF. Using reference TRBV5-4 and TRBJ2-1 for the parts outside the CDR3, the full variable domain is ETGVTQSPTHLIKTRGQQVTLRCSSQSGHNTVSWYQQALGQGPQFIFQYYREEENGRGNFPPRFSGLQFPNYSSELNVNALELDDSALYLCASSSPDAGEYNEQFFGPGTRLTVL.

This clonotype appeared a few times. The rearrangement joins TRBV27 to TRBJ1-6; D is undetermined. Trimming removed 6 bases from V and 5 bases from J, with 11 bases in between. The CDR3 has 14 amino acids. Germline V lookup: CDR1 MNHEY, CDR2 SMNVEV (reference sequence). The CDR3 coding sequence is TGTGCCAGCAGCCCCGGACTGAATAATTCACCCCTCCACTTT. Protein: CASSPGLNNSPLHF.

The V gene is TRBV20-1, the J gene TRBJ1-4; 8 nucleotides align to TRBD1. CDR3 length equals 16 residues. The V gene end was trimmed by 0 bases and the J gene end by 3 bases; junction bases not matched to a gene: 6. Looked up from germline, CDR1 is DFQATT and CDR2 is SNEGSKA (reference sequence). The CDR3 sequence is CSARDPQGAANEKLFF. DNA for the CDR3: TGCAGTGCTAGAGATCCGCAGGGGGCTGCTAATGAAAAACTGTTTTTT.

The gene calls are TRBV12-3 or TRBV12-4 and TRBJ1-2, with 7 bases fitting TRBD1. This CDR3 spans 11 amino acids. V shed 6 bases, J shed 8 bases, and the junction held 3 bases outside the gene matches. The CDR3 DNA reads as TGTGCCAGCAGCAACAGGGGCGGCTACACCTTC. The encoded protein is CASSNRGGYTF.

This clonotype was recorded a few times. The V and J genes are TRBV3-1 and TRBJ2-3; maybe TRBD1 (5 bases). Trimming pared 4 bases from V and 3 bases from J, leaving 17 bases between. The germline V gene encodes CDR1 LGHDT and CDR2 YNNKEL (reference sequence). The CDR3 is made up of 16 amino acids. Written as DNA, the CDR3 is TGTGCCAGCAGCCCTCAGGGCACCTACCAGACAGATACGCAGTATTTT. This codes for CASSPQGTYQTDTQYF.

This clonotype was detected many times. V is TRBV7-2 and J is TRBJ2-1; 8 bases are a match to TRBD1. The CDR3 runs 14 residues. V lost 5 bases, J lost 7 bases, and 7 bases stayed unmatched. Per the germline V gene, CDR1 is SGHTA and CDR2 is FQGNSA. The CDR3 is CASSPGQGINEQFF. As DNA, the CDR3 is TGTGCCAGCAGCCCCGGACAGGGAATTAATGAGCAGTTCTTC.

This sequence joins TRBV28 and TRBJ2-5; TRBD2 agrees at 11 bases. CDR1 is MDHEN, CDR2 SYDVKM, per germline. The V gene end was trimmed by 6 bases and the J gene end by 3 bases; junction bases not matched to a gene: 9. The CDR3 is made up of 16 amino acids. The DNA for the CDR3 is TGTGCCAGCAGCCCGTGGTTAGCGGGAGGGAAAGAGACCCAGTACTTC. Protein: CASSPWLAGGKETQYF.

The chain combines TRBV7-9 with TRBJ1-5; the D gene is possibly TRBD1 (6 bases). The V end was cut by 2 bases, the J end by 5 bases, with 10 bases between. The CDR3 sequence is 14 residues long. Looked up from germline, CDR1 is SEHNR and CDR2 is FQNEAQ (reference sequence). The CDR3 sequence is CASSLMDSYQPQHF. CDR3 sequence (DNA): TGTGCCAGCAGCTTAATGGACAGTTATCAGCCCCAGCATTTT.